The 19 T cell receptor beta chains in this list originate from one sample, sequenced in a study of T cell responses to AZD1222 COVID-19 vaccine. Sequencing was performed with immunoSEQ multiplex PCR; in TCRdb, only in-frame clones are kept and a portion is missing. The repertoire consists of roughly 130,000 clones, with around 90% occurring once and the leading ten covering 2.8%. Sequenced material: peripheral blood, taken on day 0 of AZD1222 vaccination. These receptors were collected from an adult in good health.

The chain links TRBV12-3 or TRBV12-4 to TRBJ2-1, with TRBD1 identical over 10 bases. With V trimmed by 7 bases and J by 9 bases, 6 bases remained unmatched. The CDR3 has 13 residues. This CDR3 reads CASTPDRGGEQFF. In DNA, the CDR3 is TGTGCCAGCACCCCGGACAGGGGGGGTGAGCAGTTCTTC.

The CDR3 loop reads CASSLSPGLAYQETQYF. CDR3 nucleotides: TGTGCCAGCAGTCTCAGTCCGGGACTCGCGTACCAAGAGACCCAGTACTTC. This rearrangement joins TRBV2 to TRBJ2-5; tentatively, D is TRBD2 (6 bases). Trimming stripped 5 bases from V and 0 bases from J, with 19 bases between. Per germline, CDR1 SNHLY and CDR2 FYNNEI. The CDR3 sequence is 17 residues long.

The rearrangement links TRBV10-1 to TRBJ2-1; 10 bases are a match to TRBD1. Looked up from germline, CDR1 is WNHNN and CDR2 is SYGVQD (reference sequence). This CDR3 is 15 amino acids long. Unmatched junction bases numbered 6, after V lost 6 bases and J lost 4 bases. CDR3 in DNA: TGCGCCAGCAGCATCGACAGGGGGCTATACAATGAGCAGTTCTTC. It specifies CASSIDRGLYNEQFF.

The chain has TRBV6-2 or TRBV6-3 and TRBJ2-7; possible D gene TRBD1, 6 bases. Deletions cut 3 bases from V and 7 bases from J, with 25 bases between. CDR3 length equals 17 residues. The germline CDR1 and CDR2 sequences are MNHEY and SVGEGT. The CDR3 region has the DNA TGTGCCAGCAGTTATCCCCAGGGGAACCTTCCTTCCGGGGAGCAGTACTTC. This sequence encodes CASSYPQGNLPSGEQYF.

V and J are TRBV7-9 and TRBJ2-4; TRBD2 might be the D (6 bases). Germline loops: CDR1 SEHNR, CDR2 FQNEAQ (reference sequence). This CDR3 has 18 residues. V was shortened by 3 bases and J by 0 bases, with 18 bases between the two germline ends. The CDR3 loop reads CASSLGGLALLAKNIQYF. As DNA, the CDR3 is TGTGCCAGCAGCTTGGGGGGACTTGCCCTTTTAGCCAAAAACATTCAGTACTTC.

V is TRBV29-1 and J is TRBJ2-7, with 9 nucleotides matching TRBD2. CDR3 size: 15 residues. With V trimmed by 0 bases and J by 2 bases, 5 bases remained unmatched. Per the germline V gene, CDR1 is SQVTM and CDR2 is ANQGSEA. CDR3 protein: CSVEEARGRAYEQYF. The CDR3 bases are TGCAGCGTTGAAGAAGCGCGCGGGAGGGCCTACGAGCAGTACTTC.

This chain joins TRBV27 and TRBJ2-1, with 13 nucleotides matching TRBD2. Per the germline V gene, CDR1 is MNHEY and CDR2 is SMNVEV (reference sequence). This CDR3 contains 19 residues. Trimming cost V 5 bases and J 2 bases; bases outside gene matches: 12. The CDR3 loop reads CASSPPYGLAGETYNEQFF. CDR3 DNA: TGTGCCAGCAGTCCACCTTATGGACTAGCGGGAGAAACCTACAATGAGCAGTTCTTC.

The chain links TRBV6-5 to TRBJ1-2, with no clear D. Trimming left V 3 bases short and J 8 bases short, with 13 bases between. Germline CDR1 and CDR2: MNHEY and SVGAGI. The CDR3 runs to 13 residues. This CDR3 is CASSYLGVGGYTF. CDR3 bases: TGTGCCAGCAGTTATCTCGGTGTTGGCGGCTACACCTTC.

Concerning this clone itself: Its ends do not fully match the called genes, so a read error is possible. The chain recombines TRBV19 with TRBJ1-5; TRBD1 is a possible D gene (5 bases). The CDR3 is 14 amino acids. Germline CDR1 LNHDA, CDR2 SQIVND (reference sequence). The CDR3 loop reads CAGSRDSTYQPQHF. CDR3 bases: TGTGCCGGTAGCCGGGACTCGACATATCAGCCCCAGCATTTT.

This chain uses TRBV27 with TRBJ1-3; a weak D match, TRBD1 (5 bases). The CDR3 spans 16 residues. V shed 4 bases and J shed 0 bases, with 13 bases lying between them. Germline-derived CDR1 and CDR2 are MNHEY and SMNVEV (reference sequence). The CDR3 spells CASSSPTALSGNTIYF. The CDR3 DNA reads as TGTGCCAGCAGTTCACCGACAGCGCTCTCTGGAAACACCATATATTTT.

This sequence joins TRBV6-5 and TRBJ2-1; D unclear. The CDR3 has 13 residues. Per germline, CDR1 MNHEY and CDR2 SVGAGI. Trimming took 2 bases from V and 10 from J, leaving 12 bases between them. This chain's CDR3 is CASSYPPPREQFF. CDR3 DNA: TGTGCCAGCAGTTACCCCCCACCGAGAGAGCAGTTCTTC.

The V call is TRBV7-2, the J call TRBJ2-7, with TRBD2 matching over 9 bases. With 5 bases clipped from V and 3 bases from J, the junction kept 8 bases outside the gene matches. This CDR3 has 15 residues. CDR1 and CDR2 from the germline V gene are SGHTA and FQGNSA. In DNA, the CDR3 is TGTGCCAGCAGCATCGCCGGGACTAGCAACTACGAGCAGTACTTC. The encoded protein is CASSIAGTSNYEQYF.

The chain links TRBV20-1 to TRBJ1-4, with D maybe TRBD1 (6 bases). Trimming removed 3 bases at V and 0 bases at J, with 14 bases between. The CDR3 covers 16 residues. Germline V lookup: CDR1 DFQATT, CDR2 SNEGSKA (reference sequence). Written as DNA, the CDR3 is TGCAGTGCTAGTATGGGGGCTGGGGCAACTAATGAAAAACTGTTTTTT. It encodes CSASMGAGATNEKLFF.

This chain links TRBV21-1 with TRBJ1-5; the table names TRBD1, a call not compared with the DNA. TRBV21-1 is reported as a pseudogene. The CDR3 consists of 17 residues. CDR3 region: CASSKAPGSEGAQPQHF. CDR3 DNA sequence: TGTGCCAGCAGCAAAGCGCCTGGAAGTGAGGGGGCCCAGCCCCAGCATTTT.

This chain links TRBV7-2 with TRBJ1-1; D not resolved. The CDR3 sequence is 13 residues long. Trimming shortened V by 4 bases and J by 1 base, and 7 bases separated the two germline ends. The germline CDR1 and CDR2 sequences are SGHTA and FQGNSA. CDR3 residues: CASSYGQNTEAFF. CDR3 DNA sequence: TGTGCCAGCAGCTATGGGCAGAACACTGAAGCTTTCTTT.

This chain links TRBV6-2 or TRBV6-3 with TRBJ2-3; D uncertain. Germline V CDR1 and CDR2: MNHEY, SVGEGT. The germline V and J ends were trimmed by 5 bases and 0 bases, with 15 bases remaining between them. This CDR3 is 16 amino acids long. The CDR3 here is CASSPARQASTDTQYF. The CDR3 nucleotides read TGTGCCAGCAGTCCCGCGAGGCAGGCTAGCACAGATACGCAGTATTTT.

The chain couples TRBV7-9 to TRBJ1-2; possibly TRBD1 for D (5 bases). Trimming stripped 5 bases from V and 6 bases from J, with 13 bases between. The CDR3 spans 13 residues. CDR1 and CDR2 from the germline V gene are SEHNR and FQNEAQ (reference sequence). CDR3 sequence reads: CASSPETVNGYTF. CDR3 nucleotide sequence: TGTGCCAGCAGCCCAGAGACAGTTAATGGCTACACCTTC.

The chain uses TRBV9 and TRBJ2-6; 8 bases match TRBD1. J lost 0 bases, V lost 3 bases, and 8 bases had no gene match. Germline CDR1 and CDR2: SGDLS and YYNGEE. There are 18 residues in the CDR3. The CDR3 nucleotides read TGTGCCAGCAGCGGATATACAGGGGGTGTCTCTGGGGCCAACGTCCTGACTTTC. Its protein product is CASSGYTGGVSGANVLTF.

V usage is TRBV5-4 and J usage is TRBJ1-1; a weak D match, TRBD1 (6 bases). This CDR3 spans 16 amino acids. Trimming shortened V by 0 bases and J by 0 bases, and 12 bases separated the two germline ends. Per germline, CDR1 SGHNT and CDR2 YYREEE (reference sequence). The CDR3 DNA is TGTGCCAGCAGCTTGGACCCCGGGACAATGAACACTGAAGCTTTCTTT. This translates into CASSLDPGTMNTEAFF.